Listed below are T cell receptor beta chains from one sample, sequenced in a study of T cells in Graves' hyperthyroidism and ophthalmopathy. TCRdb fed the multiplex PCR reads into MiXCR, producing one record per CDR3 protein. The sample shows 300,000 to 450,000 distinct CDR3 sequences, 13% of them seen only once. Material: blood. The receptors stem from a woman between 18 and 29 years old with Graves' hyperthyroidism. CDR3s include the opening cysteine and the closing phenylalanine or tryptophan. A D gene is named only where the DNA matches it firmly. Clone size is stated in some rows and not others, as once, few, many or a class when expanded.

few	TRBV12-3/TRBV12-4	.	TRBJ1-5	CASSPPPDTANQPQHF	TGTGCCAGCAGCCCCCCCCCGGACACCGCGAATCAGCCCCAGCATTTT
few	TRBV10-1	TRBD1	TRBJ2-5	CASSDSGGLRETQYF	TGCGCCAGCAGCGACTCAGGGGGCCTGAGGGAGACCCAGTACTTC
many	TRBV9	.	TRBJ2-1	CASSASSNEQFF	TGTGCCAGCAGCGCCTCATCCAATGAGCAGTTCTTC
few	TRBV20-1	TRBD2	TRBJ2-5	CSAALAGVETQYF	TGCAGTGCTGCACTAGCGGGGGTCGAGACCCAGTACTTC
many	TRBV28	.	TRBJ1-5	CASSRQVNQPQHF	TGTGCCAGCAGTCGACAGGTCAATCAGCCCCAGCATTTT
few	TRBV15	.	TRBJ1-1	CATSRSGGRGTEAFF	TGTGCCACCAGCAGATCAGGAGGGAGGGGCACTGAAGCTTTCTTT
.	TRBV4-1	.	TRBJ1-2	CASSQEVLAYPGHGYTF	TGCGCCAGCAGCCAAGAGGTGTTGGCTTACCCGGGCCATGGCTACACCTTC
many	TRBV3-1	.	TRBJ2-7	CASSPDSGTVDEQYF	TGTGCCAGCAGCCCAGACAGCGGGACAGTCGACGAGCAGTACTTC
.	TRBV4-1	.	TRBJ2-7	CASSQAGVGSYEQYF	TGCGCCAGCAGCCAAGCCGGGGTAGGTTCCTACGAGCAGTACTTC
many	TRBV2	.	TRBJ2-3	CASSAAADTQYF	TGTGCCAGCAGCGCAGCGGCAGATACGCAGTATTTT
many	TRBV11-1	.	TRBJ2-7	CASSSNRDEQYF	TGTGCCAGCAGCTCGAACAGGGACGAGCAGTACTTC
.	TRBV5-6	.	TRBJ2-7	CASSLVVSYEQYF	TGTGCCAGCAGCTTGGTAGTTTCCTACGAGCAGTACTTC
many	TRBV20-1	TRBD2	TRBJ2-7	CSAKPLDGGRFYEQYF	TGCAGTGCCAAACCCCTAGATGGCGGGAGGTTCTACGAGCAGTACTTC
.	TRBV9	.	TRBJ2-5	CASSVDSIQETQYF	TGTGCCAGCAGCGTGGACAGCATTCAAGAGACCCAGTACTTC
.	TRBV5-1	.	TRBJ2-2	CASAFGQKNTGELFF	TGCGCCAGCGCGTTCGGACAGAAGAACACCGGGGAGCTGTTTTTT
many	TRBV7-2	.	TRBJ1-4	CASSLQDLATNEKLFF	TGTGCCAGCAGCCTACAGGATCTTGCAACTAATGAAAAACTGTTTTTT
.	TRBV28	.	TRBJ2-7	CASRLQGLPSYEQYF	TGTGCCAGCAGACTACAGGGACTCCCCTCCTACGAGCAGTACTTC
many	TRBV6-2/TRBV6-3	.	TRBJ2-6	CASSLTDSGANVLTF	TGTGCCAGCAGCTTGACAGACTCTGGGGCCAACGTCCTGACTTTC
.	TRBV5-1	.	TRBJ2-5	CASDFQASPGVQETQYF	TGCGCCAGCGATTTCCAGGCTAGCCCGGGGGTCCAAGAGACCCAGTACTTC
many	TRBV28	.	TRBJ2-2	CASSSTRPTGELFF	TGTGCCAGCAGTTCGACACGGCCCACCGGGGAGCTGTTTTTT
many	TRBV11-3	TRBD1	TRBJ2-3	CASSLDATGTGITDTQYF	TGTGCCAGCAGCTTAGATGCGACCGGGACAGGGATCACAGATACGCAGTATTTT
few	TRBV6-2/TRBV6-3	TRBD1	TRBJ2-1	CASSHHRGRNNEQFF	TGTGCCAGCAGCCACCACAGGGGGCGGAACAATGAGCAGTTCTTC
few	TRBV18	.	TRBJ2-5	CASSPDGEEQETQYF	TGTGCCAGCTCACCAGACGGTGAAGAACAAGAGACCCAGTACTTC
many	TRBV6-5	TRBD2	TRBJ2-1	CASSYFPGTKNNEQFF	TGTGCCAGCAGTTACTTCCCCGGGACTAAGAACAATGAGCAGTTCTTC
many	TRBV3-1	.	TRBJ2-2	CASSQVMAGELFF	TGTGCCAGCAGCCAAGTGATGGCCGGGGAGCTGTTTTTT
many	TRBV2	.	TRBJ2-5	CASSEEGVRETQYF	TGTGCCAGCAGTGAAGAAGGGGTTCGAGAGACCCAGTACTTC
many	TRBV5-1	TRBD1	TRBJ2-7	CASSLDRPPYEQYF	TGCGCCAGCAGCCTGGACAGGCCTCCCTACGAGCAGTACTTC
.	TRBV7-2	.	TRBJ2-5	CASSYRSGAREAQYF	TGTGCCAGCAGCTATAGGTCCGGGGCGCGCGAGGCCCAGTACTTC